Sequencing of this TCR beta chain was carried out in a study of beta chain features in type 1 diabetes. The sample holds a few counts of this clone. Trimming left V 0 bases short and J 2 bases short, with 10 bases between. CDR1 and CDR2 from the germline V gene are SNHLY and FYNNEI. The CDR3 contains 15 residues. As every portion of the isolated RNA was reverse transcribed, the sequencing read expressed TCRB transcripts. Sequencing was performed with immunoSEQ multiplex PCR; in TCRdb, only in-frame clones are kept and a portion is missing. Among 250,000 to 350,000 clones listed, less than 15% were seen once.

This clonotype was obtained from a man aged 30 to 45 in good health. Material: central memory CD4+ T cells from blood. This chain uses TRBV2 with TRBJ2-5; no reliable D call. The CDR3 nucleotides read TGTGCCAGCAGTGAAGCGGTGGGCTTACAAGAGACCCAGTACTTC. Amino acid sequence: CASSEAVGLQETQYF.